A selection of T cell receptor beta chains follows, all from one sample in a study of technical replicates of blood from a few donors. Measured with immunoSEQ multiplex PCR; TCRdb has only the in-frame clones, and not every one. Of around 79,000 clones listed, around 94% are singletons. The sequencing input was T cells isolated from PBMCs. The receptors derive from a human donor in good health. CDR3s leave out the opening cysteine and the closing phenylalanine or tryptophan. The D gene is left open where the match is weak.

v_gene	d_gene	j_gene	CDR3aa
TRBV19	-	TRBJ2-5	ASSIVDSLQETQY
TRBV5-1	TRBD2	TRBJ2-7	ASSLSGRETYEQY
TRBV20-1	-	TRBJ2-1	SAQLGNEQF
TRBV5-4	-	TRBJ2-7	ASSLGGQNLYEQY
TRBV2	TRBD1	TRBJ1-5	ASSGQGGNQPQH
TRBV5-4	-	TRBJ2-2	ASSFSRELF
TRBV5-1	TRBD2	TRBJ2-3	ASSSGLAGPADTQY
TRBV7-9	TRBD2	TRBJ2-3	ASRDIELAGGDTQY
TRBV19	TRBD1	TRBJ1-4	ASSKDRGELF
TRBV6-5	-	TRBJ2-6	ASSYSSPGANVLT
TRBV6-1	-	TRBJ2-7	ATQPGSNYEQY
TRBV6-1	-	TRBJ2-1	ASGGRGNEQF
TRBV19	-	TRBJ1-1	ASNTGIYGMGNTEAF
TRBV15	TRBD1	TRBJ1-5	ATSRAGGGNQPQH
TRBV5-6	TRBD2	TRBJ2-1	ASSPTGTSPYNEQF
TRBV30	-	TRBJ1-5	AWDTDNQPQH
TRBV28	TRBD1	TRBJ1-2	ASSLSGTGGENT
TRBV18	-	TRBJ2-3	ASSPGLETSTDTQY
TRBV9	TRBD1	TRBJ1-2	ASSARQGKDGYT
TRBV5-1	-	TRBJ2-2	ASSLTALQNTGELF
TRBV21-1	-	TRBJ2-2	ASSKDVEVSGVTGTGELF
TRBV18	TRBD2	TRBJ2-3	ASSPRLAGVADTQY
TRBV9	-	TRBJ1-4	ASSVTGATNEKLF
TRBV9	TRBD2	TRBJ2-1	ASSVGLAGVNEQF
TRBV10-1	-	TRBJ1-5	ASSYRTGHQPQH
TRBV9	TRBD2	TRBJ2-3	ASSVLAVLTDTQY
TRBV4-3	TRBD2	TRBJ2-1	ASSQDPAGAYNEQF
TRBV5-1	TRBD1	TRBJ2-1	ASSLRDRERGEQF
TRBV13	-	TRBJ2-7	ASSPSTPYEQY
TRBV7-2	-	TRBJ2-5	ASSLIWGTQETQY
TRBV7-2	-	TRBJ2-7	ASSLVQGSIDEQY
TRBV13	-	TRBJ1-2	ASSLTGAFTPSGYT
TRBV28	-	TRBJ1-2	ASYSTGRDYGYT
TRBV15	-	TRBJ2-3	ATSRVLAGSDTQY
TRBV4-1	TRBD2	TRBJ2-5	ASSQDGTSGPGFRETQY
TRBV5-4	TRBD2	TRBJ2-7	ASSLARGSGVPYEQY
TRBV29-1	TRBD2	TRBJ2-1	SVERYTSGREVEQF
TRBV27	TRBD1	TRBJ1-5	ASSFQGERQPQH
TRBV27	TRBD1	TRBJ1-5	ASSSLQGASNQPQH
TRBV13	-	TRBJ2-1	ASSLGTPYNEQF
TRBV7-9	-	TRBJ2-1	ASSLVFDEQF
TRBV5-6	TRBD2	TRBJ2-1	ASSLGGGSSYNEQF
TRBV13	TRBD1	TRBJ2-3	ASSLTGGRDTQY
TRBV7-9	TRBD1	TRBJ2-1	ASSLFRQGYEQF
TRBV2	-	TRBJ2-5	ASNDNGGRRETQY
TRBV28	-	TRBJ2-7	ASSLGARPYEQY